Below are 7 T cell receptor beta chains sequenced from a single sample in a study of shared clonotypes between healthy human individuals. Measured with immunoSEQ multiplex PCR; TCRdb has only the in-frame clones, and not every one. This table holds roughly 1 million clones, about 84% found once. Sequencing was carried out using memory CD4+ T cells from PBMCs. The subset denotes: CD45RA-negative fraction. The origin of the receptors is a man aged 18 to 35 in good health. Some clones in this sample may be carry-over from other donors' samples.

The V gene is TRBV11-2, the J gene TRBJ2-5, with 9 bases matching TRBD1. Germline loops: CDR1 SGHAT, CDR2 FQNNGV. V trimming: 1 base; J trimming: 5 bases; junction bases outside the gene matches: 8. There are 16 residues in the CDR3. The CDR3 DNA follows: TGTGCCAGCAGCTTAGGACTCGGACAGGGGTTGGAGACCCAGTACTTC. Translating gives CASSLGLGQGLETQYF.

The V and J genes are TRBV28 and TRBJ1-4; TRBD1 might be the D (5 bases). The V end lost 5 bases, the J end lost 5 bases, and 15 bases lay between the germline ends. Germline-derived CDR1 and CDR2 are MDHEN and SYDVKM. This CDR3 region has 15 residues. CDR3 in amino acids: CASSDRGLANEKLFF. In DNA form, the CDR3 reads TGTGCCAGCAGTGATCGGGGACTCGCCAATGAAAAACTGTTTTTT.

The sample holds a few counts of this clone. The chain couples TRBV19 to TRBJ1-1; D is ambiguous. Per the germline V gene, CDR1 is LNHDA and CDR2 is SQIVND (reference sequence). V was pared by 0 bases and J by 5 bases, with 13 bases between. This CDR3 is 15 amino acids long. The CDR3, as DNA: TGTGCCAGTAGTATAGAGTCGGGAAGGAGGACTGAAGCTTTCTTT. Translated: CASSIESGRRTEAFF.

The chain joins TRBV5-1 to TRBJ2-4, with a possible D match to TRBD2 (7 bases). Germline lookup yields CDR1 SGHRS and CDR2 YFSETQ. Trimming cost V 3 bases and J 0 bases, with 13 bases left between them. CDR3 length: 16 residues. This CDR3 reads CASSSGGGEAKNIQYF. Here the CDR3 DNA reads TGCGCCAGCAGCTCGGGGGGCGGGGAAGCCAAAAACATTCAGTACTTC.

CDR3 in DNA: TGTGCCAGCAGCGCTAAATTGAGCACTGAAGCTTTCTTT. It codes for CASSAKLSTEAFF. The J gene is TRBJ1-1, the V gene TRBV9; D remains unclear. The CDR3 spans 13 residues. Trimming took off 3 bases at V and 4 bases at J, with 10 bases between the two ends. Looked up from germline, CDR1 is SGDLS and CDR2 is YYNGEE.

The chain employs TRBV9 and TRBJ1-2; TRBD1 might be the D (5 bases). The germline CDR1 and CDR2 sequences are SGDLS and YYNGEE. The CDR3 runs to 14 residues. The germline V and J ends were trimmed by 3 bases and 5 bases, with 14 bases remaining between them. The CDR3 DNA reads as TGTGCCAGCAGCGCACCGGGACGGCAATATGGCTACACCTTC. Translation: CASSAPGRQYGYTF.

With respect to this clone: With a much larger clone just one base away, this may be a read error. This sample includes further DNA sequences coding for the same CDR3. The chain carries TRBV2 and TRBJ1-1, with D unclear. This CDR3 is 11 amino acids long. Germline lookup yields CDR1 SNHLY and CDR2 FYNNEI. Trimming removed 4 bases at V and 0 bases at J, with 0 bases between. CDR3 residues: CASSVNTEAFF. DNA for the CDR3: TGTGCCAGCAGTGTGAACACTGAAGCTTTCTTT.